This T cell receptor beta chain was recorded in a study of Ad26.COV2.S vaccination and SARS-CoV-2 variants. Study at large: Of the COV1001 trial arms, the Ad26.COV2.S arm included the donor. By the intramuscular route, Ad26.COV2.S was given once, or twice 56 days apart.

Clones were sequenced by immunoSEQ multiplex PCR, and TCRdb holds only the in-frame ones, with some missing. The repertoire holds around 300,000 clones, about 87% seen once, with 6.4% in the top ten. Study-level findings and limits: Non-spike TCR breadth showed similarity between vaccine and placebo recipients.

As for this clone: As yet, its antigen is unknown.

Treatment denoted: around 19 received Ad26.COV2.S at low or high dose, single or two shots; 5 received placebo; per-sample allocation not given. Sampling took place 63 days after the first vaccine or placebo injection. A Boston adult aged 18-55 years was the donor. The clonotype was recovered from a person between 18 and 59 years old who received the Ad26.COV2.S COVID-19 vaccine or a placebo. Sequences were derived from peripheral blood, sampled in a trial of Ad26.COV2.S vaccine versus placebo.

CDR3 in amino acids: CASSIDPRQGGSTINQPQHF. In DNA form, the CDR3 reads TGTGCCAGTAGTATAGATCCCAGACAGGGAGGATCCACTATCAATCAGCCCCAGCATTTT. V gene TRBV19 combines with J gene TRBJ1-5, with 7 bases fitting TRBD1. The CDR3 covers 20 residues. The ends lost 0 bases at V and 3 bases at J; junction bases unmatched: 17. Per the germline V gene, CDR1 is LNHDA and CDR2 is SQIVND (reference sequence).